The clone carrying this TCR beta chain was picked up a small number of times. This specimen comes from a study of a mutant IDH1 vaccine in newly diagnosed glioma. Overall study: The therapy given earlier, which was standard therapy, consisted of radiotherapy, temozolomide, or both, and most of the patients received both.

Stated time point: baseline, week 1 (first vaccination visit). Treatment: pre-vaccination baseline after standard-of-care therapy. Germline V gene sequence: CDR1 DFQATT, CDR2 SNEGSKA (reference sequence). V was clipped by 2 bases and J by 1 base, with 2 bases between them. The CDR3 is made up of 11 amino acids. Using immunoSEQ multiplex PCR, the repertoire was profiled, and TCRdb retains in-frame clones only, with some absent. The data hold over 75,000 clones, with around 77% observed a single time. This TCR derives from a man aged 35-49 years with glioma. The rearrangement links TRBV20-1 to TRBJ2-5; D is unresolved. Sequencing used PBMCs, obtained from a glioma patient treated with radiotherapy, temozolomide or both. The DNA for the CDR3 is TGCAGTGCTAGACTCCAAGAGACCCAGTACTTC. Its translation: CSARLQETQYF.